This TCR beta chain was observed in a study of blood T cells in healthy people across ages. V lost 7 bases and J 2 bases, leaving 8 bases between the germline ends. CDR1 is MNHEY, CDR2 SVGEGT, per germline. There are 12 residues in the CDR3. This clonotype showed up many times. Alongside a J-beta primer mix, a sample-barcoded 5' primer served in a second PCR lasting roughly 6 to 12 cycles. From the 5' RACE reads, TCRdb called clonotypes with MiXCR, one entry per CDR3 protein. The data contain about 1,500,000 distinct CDR3 sequences, 28% of them singletons. V gene TRBV6-2 or TRBV6-3 combines with J gene TRBJ2-5; D not resolved. The sequencing input was blood. The clonotype comes from a woman aged 25 to 45 in good health. CDR3: CASMAPQETQYF. CDR3 bases: TGTGCCAGCATGGCTCCACAAGAGACCCAGTACTTC.